These T cell receptor beta chains were read from a single sample in a study of T cell responses to AZD1222 COVID-19 vaccine. Method: immunoSEQ multiplex PCR; TCRdb's copy keeps in-frame clones and lacks some. The sample lists 100,000 to 120,000 clones; about 86% were seen once. The material sequenced was peripheral blood, taken on day 0 of AZD1222 vaccination. The receptors were sampled from an adult in good health. CDR3s include the opening cysteine and the closing phenylalanine or tryptophan. D genes are given only for firm matches. For some rows the clone size is stated as once, few or many, or as a class when expanded; others skip it.

>TRBJ1-5|.|.|TRBV7-6
CASCGHLTVQPQHF
TGTGCCAGCTGCGGCCACTTAACAGTACAGCCCCAGCATTTT
>TRBJ2-1|.|TRBD2|TRBV6-5
CASRRTSGGQSEQFF
TGTGCCAGCAGGCGGACTAGCGGGGGGCAAAGTGAGCAGTTCTTC
>TRBJ1-1|once|.|TRBV20-1
CSAVVRDEAFF
TGCAGTGCCGTAGTGCGAGATGAAGCTTTCTTT
>TRBJ2-5|.|.|TRBV2
CASTGAGAETQYF
TGTGCCAGCACGGGCGCGGGGGCAGAGACCCAGTACTTC
>TRBJ1-5|.|.|TRBV15
CATSSEKSGNQPQHF
TGTGCCACCAGCTCAGAGAAATCGGGAAATCAGCCCCAGCATTTT
>TRBJ1-5|.|TRBD1|TRBV6-6
CAIQQGAANQPQHF
TGTGCCATCCAGCAGGGGGCAGCCAATCAGCCCCAGCATTTT
>TRBJ1-2|.|TRBD1|TRBV5-1
CASSETQGARYGYTF
TGCGCCAGCAGCGAAACACAGGGGGCGAGGTATGGCTACACCTTC
>TRBJ2-4|.|.|TRBV18
CASSPLSIGENIQYF
TGTGCCAGCTCACCATTATCTATAGGGGAAAACATTCAGTACTTC
>TRBJ1-2|.|.|TRBV7-3
CASSGAGVGYTF
TGTGCCAGCAGCGGAGCAGGGGTCGGCTACACCTTC
>TRBJ2-3|.|.|TRBV5-4
CASSPKAGADTQYF
TGTGCCAGCAGTCCAAAGGCAGGGGCAGATACGCAGTATTTT
>TRBJ1-5|few|.|TRBV6-2/TRBV6-3
CASSPSPTGSWGNQPQHF
TGTGCCAGCAGTCCCTCCCCGACGGGGAGTTGGGGCAATCAGCCCCAGCATTTT
>TRBJ2-7|.|.|TRBV4-1
CASSQLPASYEQYF
TGCGCCAGCAGCCAACTGCCAGCTTCCTACGAGCAGTACTTC
>TRBJ2-7|.|.|TRBV6-5
CASSYGDGYGLYEQYF
TGTGCCAGCAGTTACGGGGACGGGTATGGACTCTACGAGCAGTACTTC
>TRBJ1-5|.|.|TRBV10-3
CAISGGGFGQPQHF
TGTGCCATCAGTGGCGGGGGGTTCGGTCAGCCCCAGCATTTT
>TRBJ2-1|once|.|TRBV28
CASSLLAVGEQFF
TGTGCCAGCAGTTTACTGGCGGTAGGTGAGCAGTTCTTC
>TRBJ1-1|.|TRBD1|TRBV6-5
CASSYYIGQGGTEAFF
TGTGCCAGCAGTTACTACATCGGACAGGGGGGAACTGAAGCTTTCTTT
>TRBJ1-1|few|.|TRBV30
CAWSVREDTEAFF
TGTGCCTGGAGTGTACGAGAGGACACTGAAGCTTTCTTT
>TRBJ1-3|.|.|TRBV9
CASSVGQAGNTIYF
TGTGCCAGCAGCGTAGGACAGGCTGGAAACACCATATATTTT
>TRBJ2-7|.|.|TRBV4-1
CASSPPAGASEQYF
TGCGCCAGCAGCCCCCCGGCAGGGGCAAGCGAGCAGTACTTC
>TRBJ1-1|few|TRBD1|TRBV12-3/TRBV12-4
CASRQGATEAFF
TGTGCCAGCAGACAGGGGGCGACTGAAGCTTTCTTT
>TRBJ1-6|.|TRBD1|TRBV3-1/TRBV3-2
CASSPGQGYPPLHF
TGTGCCAGCAGCCCGGGACAGGGTTATCCACCCCTCCACTTT
>TRBJ1-1|.|.|TRBV30
CVLGVNTEAFF
TGTGTTTTGGGCGTGAACACTGAAGCTTTCTTT
>TRBJ1-6|.|.|TRBV18
CASSPYLPAAFVNSPLHF
TGTGCCAGCTCACCTTACCTGCCCGCGGCCTTTGTCAATTCACCCCTCCACTTT
>TRBJ1-4|.|.|TRBV4-2
CASSLGGLGETKLFF
TGTGCCAGCAGCCTTGGGGGGTTGGGAGAAACGAAACTGTTTTTT
>TRBJ2-1|.|TRBD2|TRBV7-2
CASSTRTSGGAVEQFF
TGTGCCAGCAGCACCCGGACTAGCGGGGGGGCCGTAGAGCAGTTCTTC
>TRBJ2-5|.|.|TRBV5-1
CASSLGSSQETQYF
TGCGCCAGCAGCTTGGGGTCTTCCCAAGAGACCCAGTACTTC
>TRBJ1-5|.|.|TRBV4-1
CASSQDDGKNQPQHF
TGCGCCAGCAGCCAAGACGACGGAAAGAATCAGCCCCAGCATTTT
>TRBJ1-2|.|TRBD1|TRBV11-2
CASRKPSPGGGDGYTF
TGTGCCAGCAGAAAACCCTCGCCAGGGGGCGGGGATGGCTACACCTTC
>TRBJ1-4|.|TRBD1|TRBV25-1
CASSEGQGLEKLFF
TGTGCCAGCAGTGAGGGACAGGGGCTTGAAAAACTGTTTTTT
>TRBJ2-5|.|TRBD2|TRBV5-4
CASRSGLAGGNQETQYF
TGTGCCAGCAGGTCGGGACTAGCGGGGGGGAATCAAGAGACCCAGTACTTC
>TRBJ2-2|.|TRBD1|TRBV11-2
CASSLNEGATGELFF
TGTGCCAGCAGCTTAAACGAGGGGGCAACCGGGGAGCTGTTTTTT
>TRBJ1-6|.|.|TRBV3-1/TRBV3-2
CASSQDVGDSPLHF
TGTGCCAGCAGCCAAGACGTCGGGGATTCACCCCTCCACTTT
>TRBJ2-1|.|.|TRBV6-1
CASSEEVQGPYNEQFF
TGTGCCAGCAGTGAAGAGGTGCAGGGGCCCTACAATGAGCAGTTCTTC
>TRBJ2-5|.|.|TRBV20-1
CSASVDGTALSQYF
TGCAGTGCTAGTGTTGACGGGACCGCACTTTCGCAGTACTTC
>TRBJ2-2|.|TRBD1|TRBV7-7
CASSPGTGWPGELFF
TGTGCCAGCAGCCCCGGGACAGGGTGGCCCGGGGAGCTGTTTTTT
>TRBJ2-3|once|TRBD1|TRBV5-1
CASTLGQGSTDTQYF
TGCGCCAGCACCTTGGGACAGGGGAGCACAGATACGCAGTATTTT
>TRBJ2-3|.|TRBD2|TRBV4-1
CASSQTPGLAGGDTQYF
TGCGCCAGCAGCCAAACTCCGGGACTAGCGGGGGGAGATACGCAGTATTTT
>TRBJ2-3|.|.|TRBV5-4
CASSLYTDTQYF
TGTGCCAGCAGCTTGTACACAGATACGCAGTATTTT
>TRBJ1-4|.|TRBD1|TRBV30
CAWSALGTGRGGYEKLFF
TGTGCCTGGAGTGCCCTAGGGACAGGGAGGGGGGGATATGAAAAACTGTTTTTT
>TRBJ1-2|.|TRBD1|TRBV5-1
CASSLVGQGNGYTF
TGCGCCAGCAGCTTGGTGGGACAGGGTAATGGCTACACCTTC
>TRBJ1-2|.|.|TRBV10-3
CAISAEWGYGYTF
TGTGCCATCAGTGCCGAATGGGGGTATGGCTACACCTTC
>TRBJ2-4|.|TRBD1|TRBV7-9
CASAPDRVTNIQYF
TGTGCCAGCGCCCCGGACAGGGTGACAAACATTCAGTACTTC
>TRBJ2-7|.|TRBD1|TRBV28
CASTGGQGNYEQYF
TGTGCCAGCACTGGCGGACAGGGAAATTACGAGCAGTACTTC